This TCR beta chain is from a study of OX40 agonist ivuxolimab in advanced cancers. At the level of the study: Prior anti-PD-1, anti-PD-L1 or anti-CTLA-4 therapy was allowed; roughly 40% had some. Two cutaneous melanoma patients and one hepatocellular carcinoma patient, three in all, had partial responses.

Sequencing used immunoSEQ multiplex PCR; TCRdb keeps in-frame clones, though not all of them. The table lists about 92,000 clones, more than 80% of them singletons, with under 7% in the top ten. Sampling of blood occurred at baseline, cycle 4 day 1, and cycle 7 day 1. The CDR3 runs 11 residues. V was trimmed by 3 bases and J by 5 bases, leaving 3 bases between them. Germline values: CDR1 SNHLY, CDR2 FYNNEI. The chain carries TRBV2 and TRBJ2-3; D not resolved. Sequencing was performed on CD4+ or CD8+ T cells sorted from blood, taken in a trial of the OX40 agonist ivuxolimab. The TCR comes from an adult with an advanced solid tumor such as melanoma, head and neck, liver or kidney cancer. The CDR3 bases are TGTGCCAGCAGTGATAGAGATACGCAGTATTTT. This sequence encodes CASSDRDTQYF.